The 25 T cell receptor beta chains below all came from one sample that was sequenced in a study of blood T cell repertoires in COVID-19. Clones were read by immunoSEQ multiplex PCR, and TCRdb kept only the in-frame ones, dropping some. The table includes around 400,000 clones, approximately 89% detected once. Sequenced: peripheral blood. The receptors derive from a woman aged 30 to 39 with COVID-19, enrolled during active disease.

The rearrangement links TRBV2 to TRBJ2-4; 9 bases line up with TRBD1. This CDR3 region has 12 residues. V was pared by 4 bases and J by 15 bases, with 7 bases of the junction left unmatched. The germline gives CDR1 SNHLY, CDR2 FYNNEI. Here the CDR3 DNA reads TGTGCCAGCAGTGGAGACAGGGGGGTGTGGTACTTC. Translation: CASSGDRGVWYF.

The chain combines TRBV10-3 with TRBJ1-2; a weak D match, TRBD1 (6 bases). Trimming left V 3 bases short and J 2 bases short, with 19 bases between. This CDR3 has 17 residues. In germline, CDR1 is ENHRY, CDR2 SYGVKD. The CDR3 sequence is CAISDNGARGENYGYTF. The CDR3 bases are TGTGCCATCAGTGATAATGGGGCCAGGGGCGAAAACTATGGCTACACCTTC.

The chain is built from TRBV4-1 and TRBJ1-6; the match to TRBD1 covers 8 bases. The J segment lost 5 bases and the V segment lost 2 bases, leaving 5 bases of the junction unmatched. CDR1 and CDR2 (germline): MGHRA, YSYEKL. The CDR3 length is 16 residues. The chain's CDR3 is CASSQPGQGDNSPLHF. The CDR3 DNA follows: TGCGCCAGCAGCCAACCTGGACAGGGCGATAATTCACCCCTCCACTTT.

J is TRBJ2-7 and V is TRBV21-1; the D call in the table, TRBD2, was not verified against the DNA. TRBV21-1 constitutes a pseudogene. There are 11 residues in the CDR3. CDR3 sequence: CASSRVAEQYF. CDR3 coding DNA: TGTGCCAGCAGCAGGGTAGCCGAGCAGTACTTC.

V usage is TRBV5-1 and J usage is TRBJ2-7, with 9 bases matching TRBD2. This CDR3 is 15 amino acids long. The V and J ends lost 4 bases and 3 bases, in that order; junction bases with no gene match: 8. Germline CDR1 SGHRS, CDR2 YFSETQ. CDR3 sequence reads: CASSPGVAGDYEQYF. DNA of the CDR3: TGCGCCAGCAGCCCCGGAGTAGCGGGAGACTACGAGCAGTACTTC.

This rearrangement joins TRBV10-1 to TRBJ1-3; D is ambiguous. Deletions cut 0 bases from V and 3 bases from J, with 3 bases between. The CDR3 contains 13 residues. In germline, CDR1 is WNHNN, CDR2 SYGVQD (reference sequence). In nucleotides, the CDR3 is TGCGCCAGCAGTGAGTCCAGTGGAAACACCATATATTTT. This sequence encodes CASSESSGNTIYF.

This sequence joins TRBV2 and TRBJ2-1; TRBD2 agrees at 9 bases. The CDR3 consists of 15 residues. The germline gives CDR1 SNHLY, CDR2 FYNNEI. V lost 6 bases to trimming and J lost 2 bases; unmatched junction nucleotides: 5. For the CDR3, the DNA is TGTGCCAGCAGCCATAGCGGGAGTCCCTACAATGAGCAGTTCTTC. Protein sequence: CASSHSGSPYNEQFF.

The chain joins TRBV30 to TRBJ2-1; TRBD1 matches 9 bases. The V and J ends lost 4 bases and 6 bases, in that order; junction bases with no gene match: 7. There are 14 residues in the CDR3. In germline, CDR1 is GTSNPN, CDR2 SVGIG (reference sequence). The CDR3 protein is CAWNPGQGINEQFF. The CDR3 DNA sequence: TGTGCCTGGAACCCGGGACAGGGAATCAATGAGCAGTTCTTC. Using reference TRBV30 and TRBJ2-1 for the parts outside the CDR3, the full variable domain is SQTIHQWPATLVQPVGSPLSLECTVEGTSNPNLYWYRQAAGRGLQLLFYSVGIGQISSEVPQNLSASRPQDRQFILSSKKLLLSDSGFYLCAWNPGQGINEQFFGPGTRLTVL.

The chain uses TRBV24-1 and TRBJ2-2; D is perhaps TRBD2 (5 bases). Germline assignment: CDR1 KGHDR and CDR2 SFDVKD. Trimming cost V 4 bases and J 0 bases, with 8 bases left between them. The CDR3 consists of 15 residues. CDR3 coding DNA: TGTGCCACCAGTGACCCCGGGACGAACACCGGGGAGCTGTTTTTT. It codes for CATSDPGTNTGELFF.

The chain employs TRBV21-1 and TRBJ2-1; TRBD2, as called in the table, went unchecked against the DNA. TRBV21-1 has pseudogene status. The CDR3 runs 17 residues. The DNA of the CDR3 is TGTGCCAGCAGCTCAAAACCGACTAGCGGCACCTACAATGAGCAGTTCTTC. Amino acid sequence: CASSSKPTSGTYNEQFF.

V is TRBV5-4 and J is TRBJ2-3; tentative D call: TRBD2 (7 bases). Trimming cost V 1 base and J 0 bases, with 15 bases left between them. Germline CDR1 is SGHNT and CDR2 is YYREEE (reference sequence). CDR3 length equals 17 residues. In DNA, the CDR3 is TGTGCCAGCAGCTTGTGGGGGGCTAGCGGCAGCACAGATACGCAGTATTTT. This encodes CASSLWGASGSTDTQYF. The full variable domain, with the rest looked up from reference TRBV5-4 and TRBJ2-3, is ETGVTQSPTHLIKTRGQQVTLRCSSQSGHNTVSWYQQALGQGPQFIFQYYREEENGRGNFPPRFSGLQFPNYSSELNVNALELDDSALYLCASSLWGASGSTDTQYFGPGTRLTVL.

This chain connects TRBV6-5 to TRBJ2-5, with D maybe TRBD1 (6 bases). Germline CDR1 is MNHEY and CDR2 is SVGAGI. The CDR3 spans 15 residues. Trimming took 2 bases from V and 5 from J, leaving 15 bases between them. CDR3 nucleotides: TGTGCCAGCAGTTACCCCGGACAGTCGGGGGAGACCCAGTACTTC. It translates to CASSYPGQSGETQYF.

The V and J genes are TRBV11-2 and TRBJ2-1; 10 nucleotides line up with TRBD2. CDR3 length: 16 amino acids. With 1 base clipped from V and 4 bases from J, the junction kept 4 bases outside the gene matches. Germline CDR1 SGHAT, CDR2 FQNNGV. Here the CDR3 reads CASSLGPSGSYNEQFF. In DNA form, the CDR3 reads TGTGCCAGCAGCTTAGGTCCTAGCGGGAGTTACAATGAGCAGTTCTTC.

DNA of the CDR3: TGTGCCAGCAGCTTAGTCGGGAGAGGCTATGGCTACACCTTC. This translates into CASSLVGRGYGYTF. This sequence joins TRBV5-6 and TRBJ1-2, with D unclear. The CDR3 covers 14 residues. Germline CDR1 is SGHDT and CDR2 is YYEEEE. The V and J ends lost 2 bases and 4 bases respectively, with 12 bases between them.

The chain couples TRBV5-1 to TRBJ2-7; 10 bases align to TRBD1. Germline V gives CDR1 SGHRS, CDR2 YFSETQ. J was trimmed by 6 bases and V by 0 bases; bases with no gene match: 3. CDR3 size: 14 residues. As DNA, the CDR3 is TGCGCCAGCAGCTTGGCCGGGACAGGGGCCGAGCAGTACTTC. Its protein product is CASSLAGTGAEQYF.

V usage is TRBV7-6 and J usage is TRBJ2-7, with 8 bases fitting TRBD1. Per the germline V gene, CDR1 is SGHVS and CDR2 is FNYEAQ. V shed 5 bases, J shed 5 bases, and the junction held 8 bases outside the gene matches. There are 14 residues in the CDR3. The chain's CDR3 is CASSPRTGRDEQYF. Here the CDR3 DNA reads TGTGCCAGCAGCCCTCGGACAGGGCGGGACGAGCAGTACTTC.

In the case of this clone: The sample carries other DNA sequences with the same CDR3. The chain has TRBV6-5 and TRBJ2-6; D uncertain. The germline CDR1 and CDR2 sequences are MNHEY and SVGAGI. This CDR3 spans 15 amino acids. Trimming pared 2 bases from V and 0 bases from J, leaving 5 bases between. The CDR3 sequence is CASSYRGSGANVLTF. As DNA, the CDR3 is TGTGCCAGCAGTTACCGAGGCTCTGGGGCCAACGTCCTGACTTTC.

V is TRBV7-9 and J is TRBJ2-5; D is perhaps TRBD1 (5 bases). The V gene lost 1 base and the J gene lost 5 bases, with 14 bases spanning the gap. The CDR3 is made up of 15 amino acids. Germline values: CDR1 SEHNR, CDR2 FQNEAQ (reference sequence). The CDR3 loop reads CASSLVPGQKETQYF. Written as DNA, the CDR3 is TGTGCCAGCAGCTTAGTACCAGGGCAGAAGGAGACCCAGTACTTC. Full variable domain (outside the CDR3, taken from reference TRBV7-9 and TRBJ2-5): DTGVSQNPRHKITKRGQNVTFRCDPISEHNRLYWYRQTLGQGPEFLTYFQNEAQLEKSRLLSDRFSAERPKGSFSTLEIQRTEQGDSAMYLCASSLVPGQKETQYFGPGTRLLVL.

The rearrangement uses TRBV5-4 and TRBJ1-5, with no clear D. The V and J ends lost 3 bases and 0 bases respectively, with 4 bases between them. Germline-derived CDR1 and CDR2 are SGHNT and YYREEE (reference sequence). This CDR3 spans 13 amino acids. The CDR3 sequence: CASSSDSNQPQHF. The CDR3 nucleotides read TGTGCCAGCAGCTCAGATAGCAATCAGCCCCAGCATTTT.

The rearrangement joins TRBV30 to TRBJ2-5; 7 bases agree with TRBD2. The CDR3 runs 16 residues. The germline V gene encodes CDR1 GTSNPN and CDR2 SVGIG (reference sequence). V lost 3 bases, J lost 5 bases, and 15 bases stayed unmatched. CDR3 DNA sequence: TGTGCCTGGAGCGCCTCGGTAGCGGGTGGGGGGGAGACCCAGTACTTC. It encodes CAWSASVAGGGETQYF.

V and J are TRBV29-1 and TRBJ2-1; TRBD2 matches 12 bases. Trimming cost V 7 bases and J 3 bases; bases outside gene matches: 4. This CDR3 has 14 amino acids. The V gene's germline CDR1 is SQVTM and CDR2 ANQGSEA. The CDR3 is CSARLAGVYNEQFF. Here the CDR3 DNA reads TGCAGCGCCAGACTAGCGGGAGTCTACAATGAGCAGTTCTTC.

The gene calls are TRBV2 and TRBJ2-5; 7 bases match TRBD2. Per germline, CDR1 SNHLY and CDR2 FYNNEI. The ends lost 6 bases at V and 1 base at J; junction bases unmatched: 5. The length of the CDR3 is 14 residues. The CDR3, as DNA: TGTGCCAGCAGCCCGAGGACTAGCCAAGAGACCCAGTACTTC. It translates to CASSPRTSQETQYF.

The V gene is TRBV2, the J gene TRBJ2-1, with 7 bases matching TRBD2. V was pared by 4 bases and J by 5 bases, with 5 bases of the junction left unmatched. Germline V gives CDR1 SNHLY, CDR2 FYNNEI. The CDR3 is 14 residues long. CDR3 bases: TGTGCCAGCAGTGGGGCGGGAGAGGACAATGAGCAGTTCTTC. Amino acid sequence: CASSGAGEDNEQFF.

V usage is TRBV18 and J usage is TRBJ1-5, with 7 positions matching TRBD1. Germline V gene lookup returns CDR1 KGHSH and CDR2 LQKENI. After removal of 3 bases from V and 7 bases from J, the junction contained 9 bases not matched to a gene. This CDR3 has 15 amino acids. CDR3 DNA sequence: TGTGCCAGCTCACCCGAGGACAGGACGGGGCAGCCCCAGCATTTT. Translating gives CASSPEDRTGQPQHF.

The chain combines TRBV6-2 or TRBV6-3 with TRBJ2-7; 7 positions match TRBD1. The CDR3 loop spans 14 amino acids. Germline CDR1 MNHEY, CDR2 SVGEGT. The trim removed 6 bases at V and 4 bases at J, leaving 9 bases unmatched. In nucleotides, the CDR3 is TGTGCCAGCAGCAAAGGACAGGCTGTATACGAGCAGTACTTC. The encoded protein is CASSKGQAVYEQYF.